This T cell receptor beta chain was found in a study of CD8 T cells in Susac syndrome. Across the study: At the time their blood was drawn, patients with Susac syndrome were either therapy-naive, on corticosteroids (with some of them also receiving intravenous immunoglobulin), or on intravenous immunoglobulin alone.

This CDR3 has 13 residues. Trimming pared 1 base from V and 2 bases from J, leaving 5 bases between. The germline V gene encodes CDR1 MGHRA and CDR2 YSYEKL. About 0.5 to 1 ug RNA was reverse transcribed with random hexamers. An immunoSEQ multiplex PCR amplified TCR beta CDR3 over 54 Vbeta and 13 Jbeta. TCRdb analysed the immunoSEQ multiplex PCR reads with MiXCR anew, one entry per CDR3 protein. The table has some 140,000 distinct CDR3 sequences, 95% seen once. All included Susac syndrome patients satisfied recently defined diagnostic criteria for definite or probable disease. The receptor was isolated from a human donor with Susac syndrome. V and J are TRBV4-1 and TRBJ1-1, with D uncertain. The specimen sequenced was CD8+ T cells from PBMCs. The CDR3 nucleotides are TGCGCCAGCAGCCAAGCAGCAAACACTGAAGCTTTCTTT. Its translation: CASSQAANTEAFF.